The source of this T cell receptor beta chain is a study of blood T cell repertoires in COVID-19. Some clones are missing from TCRdb's copy, which holds only in-frame ones; the method was immunoSEQ multiplex PCR. The sample lists fewer than 150,000 clones; about 90% were seen once. Germline V gives CDR1 KGHSH, CDR2 LQKENI. The V and J ends lost 6 bases and 5 bases, in that order; junction bases with no gene match: 7. The length of the CDR3 is 16 residues. The sequence was obtained from a man aged 45-65 years with active or convalescent COVID-19. The source material was peripheral blood. This chain uses TRBV18 with TRBJ2-2; 12 nucleotides line up with TRBD2. CDR3 in DNA: TGTGCCAGCTCTCGCGGACTAGCGGGAAAAACCGGGGAGCTGTTTTTT. Its protein product is CASSRGLAGKTGELFF.